Below, 23 T cell receptor beta chains from the same sample are listed, as sequenced in a study of beta chain features in type 1 diabetes. Expressed TCRB transcripts were sequenced because the isolated RNA had all been reverse transcribed beforehand. Some clones are missing from TCRdb's copy, which holds only in-frame ones; the method was immunoSEQ multiplex PCR. The table shows about 150,000 clones, with around 10% occurring only once. Sequencing was carried out using central memory CD4+ T cells from blood. These receptor sequences come from a man aged 18 to 29 in good health.

This clone was picked up a small number of times. V gene TRBV5-1 combines with J gene TRBJ2-7, with 12 bases that match TRBD2. The V segment lost 0 bases and the J segment 4 bases; nucleotides outside the gene matches: 14. CDR1 and CDR2 from the germline V gene are SGHRS and YFSETQ. CDR3 size: 19 residues. DNA of the CDR3: TGCGCCAGCAGCTTGGTTCGTCTAGCGGGAGGGCCCCTCTTGTACGAGCAGTACTTC. It translates to CASSLVRLAGGPLLYEQYF.

This clone showed up just a few times. The chain employs TRBV7-9 and TRBJ1-3; unclear D gene. The CDR3 extends over 15 amino acids. V was clipped by 4 bases and J by 1 base, with 11 bases between them. CDR1 is SEHNR and CDR2 is FQNEAQ in the germline V gene (reference sequence). CDR3 nucleotides: TGTGCCAGCAGCTCCTGGGAAGGGTCTGGAAACACCATATATTTT. It encodes CASSSWEGSGNTIYF.

This sequence joins TRBV9 and TRBJ1-5; D unclear. CDR3 size: 15 residues. Germline CDR1 and CDR2: SGDLS and YYNGEE. V gave up 4 bases and J gave up 0 bases, with 11 bases separating them. The CDR3 DNA reads TGTGCCAGCAGCCCGGGAGGATATAGCAATCAGCCCCAGCATTTT. As protein: CASSPGGYSNQPQHF. Combining the CDR3 with reference TRBV9 and TRBJ1-5 gives the whole variable domain DSGVTQTPKHLITATGQRVTLRCSPRSGDLSVYWYQQSLDQGLQFLIQYYNGEERAKGNILERFSAQQFPDLHSELNLSSLELGDSALYFCASSPGGYSNQPQHFGDGTRLSIL.

This clone was picked up a small number of times. The chain uses TRBV14 and TRBJ2-5; D gene uncertain. The J call is uncertain, as TRBJ2-7 better fits the DNA end. The CDR3 length is 13 residues. Germline CDR1 is SGHDN and CDR2 is FVKESK. The CDR3 sequence: CASSQGHIYEQYF. CDR3 DNA: TGTGCCAGCAGCCAAGGGCATATCTACGAGCAGTACTTC.

The chain is built from TRBV4-2 and TRBJ2-1; D not certain. Germline CDR1 and CDR2: LGHNA and YNFKEQ. V was shortened by 2 bases and J by 13 bases, with 6 bases between the two germline ends. This CDR3 contains 10 residues. CDR3 sequence (DNA): TGTGCCAGCAGCCAAAGGCCCCAGTTCTTC. This gives the protein CASSQRPQFF.

This clone showed up just a few times. The junction differs from germline at one of its ends, possibly a read error. V and J are TRBV7-6 and TRBJ2-5; D is uncertain. This CDR3 has 12 residues. In germline, CDR1 is SGHVS, CDR2 FNYEAQ. CDR3 DNA sequence: TGTGCTAGCAGCTCAGCCGGCGGGACCCAGTACTTC. Its translation: CASSSAGGTQYF.

This clone turned up a few times. V is TRBV7-9 and J is TRBJ2-4; 8 bases line up with TRBD1. V gave up 5 bases and J gave up 6 bases; unmatched junction bases: 9. This CDR3 is 15 amino acids long. The germline CDR1 and CDR2 sequences are SEHNR and FQNEAQ (reference sequence). DNA of the CDR3: TGTGCCAGCAGCCCTTCAGGGACAGGTCTAAACATTCAGTACTTC. Its protein product is CASSPSGTGLNIQYF.

This clone was found a few times. The genes are TRBV4-2 and TRBJ1-4; D unresolved. Germline loops: CDR1 LGHNA, CDR2 YNFKEQ. The CDR3 has 17 residues. The V end was cut by 4 bases, the J end by 2 bases, with 17 bases between. CDR3 in amino acids: CASSPSRVLSTNEKLFF. The CDR3 DNA reads as TGTGCCAGCAGCCCATCTCGGGTTTTATCGACTAATGAAAAACTGTTTTTT.

The chain links TRBV19 to TRBJ2-6; 10 bases are shared with TRBD1. Trimming at V came to 10 bases and at J to 2 bases, leaving 8 bases not matched to a gene. Looked up from germline, CDR1 is LNHDA and CDR2 is SQIVND (reference sequence). This CDR3 has 16 amino acids. DNA for the CDR3: TGTGCCACCCGGACAGGGGGAATTGCTGGGGCCAACGTCCTGACTTTC. Its translation is CATRTGGIAGANVLTF.

The rearrangement links TRBV14 to TRBJ2-3, with a weak D call TRBD2 (5 bases). CDR3 length: 13 residues. Germline V lookup: CDR1 SGHDN, CDR2 FVKESK. Trimming stripped 0 bases from V and 8 bases from J, with 9 bases between. The CDR3 bases are TGTGCCAGCAGCCAAGATCGGGGTCTTACGCAGTATTTT. Translated: CASSQDRGLTQYF.

The J gene is TRBJ2-4, the V gene TRBV28, with TRBD2 matching 12 bases. CDR1 and CDR2 (germline): MDHEN, SYDVKM. Trimming removed 5 bases from V and 2 bases from J; junction bases left unmatched: 4. The CDR3 has 16 residues. Here the CDR3 reads CASSKLAGGPKNIQYF. Here the CDR3 DNA reads TGTGCCAGCAGTAAGCTAGCGGGAGGGCCCAAAAACATTCAGTACTTC.

The chain employs TRBV6-1 and TRBJ1-2; perhaps TRBD1 as D (5 bases). This CDR3 has 12 amino acids. Germline V lookup: CDR1 MNHNS, CDR2 SASEGT. Trimming removed 6 bases at V and 4 bases at J, with 9 bases between. The CDR3 nucleotides read TGTGCCAGCAGGCCAGGGTCCTATGGCTACACCTTC. Protein sequence: CASRPGSYGYTF.

In this sample, this clone turned up a few times. CDR3 sequence: CSTSGRELYNEQFF. The CDR3 coding sequence is TGCAGCACGTCGGGCCGCGAGTTATACAATGAGCAGTTCTTC. The chain uses TRBV29-1 and TRBJ2-1; D not resolved. CDR3 length equals 14 residues. V lost 8 bases and J 4 bases, leaving 18 bases between the germline ends. Germline loops: CDR1 SQVTM, CDR2 ANQGSEA.

The rearrangement uses TRBV18 and TRBJ2-3; tentative D call: TRBD1 (5 bases). CDR1 is KGHSH and CDR2 is LQKENI in the germline V gene. The CDR3 consists of 15 residues. V was trimmed by 3 bases and J by 2 bases, leaving 12 bases between them. Here the CDR3 reads CASSPSQGFTDTQYF. CDR3 in DNA: TGTGCCAGCTCACCCTCCCAGGGTTTCACAGATACGCAGTATTTT.

This clone showed up many times. The chain uses TRBV15 and TRBJ2-1, with 10 bases that match TRBD2. Germline values: CDR1 LNHNV, CDR2 YYDKDF (reference sequence). There are 15 residues in the CDR3. J was trimmed by 8 bases and V by 2 bases; bases with no gene match: 6. In DNA, the CDR3 is TGTGCCACCAGCAGACGGACTAGCGGTTTCGATGAGCAGTTCTTC. This codes for CATSRRTSGFDEQFF.

This clone came up a few times. This sequence joins TRBV30 and TRBJ2-7; 10 bases agree with TRBD1. J lost 4 bases, V lost 6 bases, and 6 bases had no gene match. This CDR3 is 13 amino acids long. CDR1 GTSNPN and CDR2 SVGIG come from the germline V gene (reference sequence). CDR3 coding DNA: TGTGCCTGCACCCGGGACAGGGGATACGAGCAGTACTTC. Amino acid sequence: CACTRDRGYEQYF.

This clone appeared a few times. V gene TRBV6-5 combines with J gene TRBJ2-7; the match to TRBD2 covers 7 bases. CDR1 is MNHEY, CDR2 SVGAGI, per germline. Unmatched junction bases numbered 5, after V lost 6 bases and J lost 0 bases. The CDR3 has 14 residues. CDR3 bases: TGTGCCAGCAGAGAACTAGCGAGCTCCTACGAGCAGTACTTC. This codes for CASRELASSYEQYF.

V is TRBV7-2 and J is TRBJ2-7; 9 bases align to TRBD2. CDR1 is SGHTA, CDR2 FQGNSA, per germline. V was pared by 4 bases and J by 0 bases, with 10 bases of the junction left unmatched. The CDR3 is 17 amino acids. CDR3 coding DNA: TGTGCCAGCAGCTCGAAGACTAGCGGACCCGTCTCCTACGAGCAGTACTTC. Its protein product is CASSSKTSGPVSYEQYF.

This CDR3 reads CASSTLPTIKPQHF. The CDR3 coding sequence is TGTGCCAGTAGCACGTTACCTACTATCAAGCCCCAGCATTTT. V and J are TRBV19 and TRBJ1-5; no clear D gene. Trimming removed 6 bases at V and 8 bases at J, with 17 bases between. The CDR3 is made up of 14 amino acids. Germline lookup yields CDR1 LNHDA and CDR2 SQIVND (reference sequence).

This clone has only a few counts. This chain joins TRBV7-6 and TRBJ2-3; D remains unclear. Trimming cost V 5 bases and J 1 base, with 10 bases left between them. Germline V CDR1 and CDR2: SGHVS, FNYEAQ. This CDR3 has 14 amino acids. The CDR3 nucleotides are TGTGCCAGCAGCCTCGGGTCCGGCACAGATACGCAGTATTTT. Amino acid sequence: CASSLGSGTDTQYF.

This clone turned up a few times. The chain links TRBV28 to TRBJ1-2; perhaps TRBD1 as D (5 bases). V was cut by 5 bases and J by 2 bases, with 12 bases left in between. CDR3 length: 14 residues. Germline V lookup: CDR1 MDHEN, CDR2 SYDVKM. The CDR3 protein is CASSPPPGNYGYTF. CDR3 coding DNA: TGTGCCAGCAGTCCCCCCCCAGGGAACTATGGCTACACCTTC.

The table lists this clone with a few counts. The chain uses TRBV5-1 and TRBJ2-7; 9 bases fit TRBD2. Unmatched junction bases numbered 2, after V lost 0 bases and J lost 1 base. The germline V gene has CDR1 SGHRS and CDR2 YFSETQ. The CDR3 runs 15 residues. CDR3 coding DNA: TGCGCCAGCAGCTTGGTAGCGGGGGTGTCCTACGAGCAGTACTTC. Residues: CASSLVAGVSYEQYF.

The chain joins TRBV4-2 to TRBJ2-3; D is uncertain. The CDR3 spans 14 residues. Trimming removed 0 bases from V and 1 base from J, with 5 bases in between. Germline V gene sequence: CDR1 LGHNA, CDR2 YNFKEQ. The CDR3: CASSQDQRTDTQYF. CDR3 bases: TGTGCCAGCAGCCAAGATCAACGCACAGATACGCAGTATTTT.